This T cell receptor beta chain was captured in a study of siplizumab effects on memory and regulatory T cells. Clones were read by immunoSEQ multiplex PCR, and TCRdb kept only the in-frame ones, dropping some. The sample carries around 87,000 clones, approximately 90% recorded once. Per germline, CDR1 GTSNPN and CDR2 SVGIG (reference sequence). Between the trimmed V and J ends, which lost 1 base and 4 bases, there was a span of 10 bases. The CDR3 spans 13 residues. The study, taken as a whole, reports: Under siplizumab, an average approximately 71% of mappable alloreactive CD4+ clones were Treg-derived, compared with around 25% in controls.

In its sample, this clone was seen a few times. Its cognate antigen is unknown. The chain links TRBV30 to TRBJ2-5; D uncertain. The sequenced sample was CD4+ T cells sorted from blood. The receptor was derived from a human donor in good health. The CDR3 DNA sequence: TGTGCCTGGAGTGAGGATTCGGGAGAGACCCAGTACTTC. Its translation: CAWSEDSGETQYF. The full variable domain, rest sourced from reference TRBV30 and TRBJ2-5, is SQTIHQWPATLVQPVGSPLSLECTVEGTSNPNLYWYRQAAGRGLQLLFYSVGIGQISSEVPQNLSASRPQDRQFILSSKKLLLSDSGFYLCAWSEDSGETQYFGPGTRLLVL.